The source of this TCR beta chain is a study of T cells after yellow fever vaccination. Turning to the study itself: Low-cell-number fractions underwent preparation using SMART-Seq v4 Ultra Low Input. Study results and limitations: Weaker in magnitude, the secondary response showed a faster peak on day 5 versus 15. Re-detected after boosting: most primary clones, 96% of CD4 and 88% of CD8.

About this clonotype: Its matching antigen is unknown.

Per the germline V gene, CDR1 is LGHNA and CDR2 is YNFKEQ. This CDR3 has 15 residues. The V and J ends lost 1 base and 5 bases respectively, with 9 bases between them. A process of 5'RACE template switching, which added a universal primer site and UMIs, was used to make TCR cDNA. TCRdb re-analysed the 5' RACE reads in MiXCR, keeping a single row per CDR3 protein. The sample records some 600,000 distinct CDR3 sequences, about 15% being singletons. The TCR sequence derives from a man aged 18-30 years who received the YFV17D yellow fever vaccine. The chain has TRBV4-2 and TRBJ1-6; D is uncertain. The sequences come from PBMCs, collected 5 days after the first yellow fever vaccination. Here the CDR3 DNA reads TGTGCCAGCAGCCAAGTTCACGGAAATAATTCACCCCTCCACTTT. It yields the protein CASSQVHGNNSPLHF.